Listed here is a single T cell receptor beta chain. Its antigen is undetermined. The time point is: persistent/refractory GD, antithyroid drugs over 5 years with positive TRAb. The authors made the TCR library using RNA they extracted from PBMCs. CDR1 and CDR2 (germline): MGHRA, YSYEKL. Trimming stripped 4 bases from V and 5 bases from J, with 11 bases between. This CDR3 region has 14 residues. This record belongs to a study of regulatory T cells in long-lasting Graves disease. Building of the TCR beta libraries involved iRepertoire HTBI primers and Arm-PCR of CDR3 regions. In the source study's methods: Segment identification across samples yielded around 64 TRBV and 13 to 15 TRBJ segments. TCRdb redid the calling of the multiplex PCR reads with MiXCR, one entry per CDR3 protein. The V and J calls were not made by the authors but by TCRdb's processing. The sample holds around 450,000 distinct CDR3 sequences, about a fifth seen once.

Whole-study findings and limits: Newly diagnosed patients shared about a thousand public clonotypes; persistent patients shared about 2,500.

This TCR came from a female donor with Graves disease. The specimen was peripheral blood mononuclear cells (PBMCs), collected when the disease was refractory, from a patient treated with antithyroid drugs. V is TRBV4-1 and J is TRBJ1-4; D unresolved. Here the CDR3 DNA reads TGCGCCAGCAGCCCGAGGGCTGGGAATGAAAAACTGTTTTTT. It is translated as CASSPRAGNEKLFF.